This T cell receptor (beta chain) was sequenced during a study of T-cell memory formation after mild COVID-19. Germline CDR1 and CDR2: MNHEY and SMNVEV (reference sequence). The CDR3 has 15 amino acids. V was clipped by 5 bases and J by 6 bases; unmatched bases: 10. This clonotype has more than one count but fewer than ten. TCRdb re-derived calls from the 5' RACE reads in MiXCR, one entry per CDR3 protein. The repertoire holds about 560,000 distinct CDR3 sequences, with approximately 21% as singletons. This chain joins TRBV27 and TRBJ2-1; 7 bases are a match to TRBD1. Sample: PBMCs or a T cell subset sorted from them (not recorded which). The TCR comes from an adult woman who had mild COVID-19 (a few samples of this study predate the infection). Cell type and time point are not known. The DNA for the CDR3 is TGTGCCAGCAGTAACGACAGGGAACTGGGCAATGAGCAGTTCTTC. This gives the protein CASSNDRELGNEQFF.